A single sample is the source of the 22 T cell receptor beta chains below, sequenced in a study of T cell responses to AZD1222 COVID-19 vaccine. Data came from immunoSEQ multiplex PCR; TCRdb stores just in-frame clones and leaves some out. There are 95,000 to 130,000 clones in the sample; roughly 88% occur only once, and more than 3% lies in the top ten. Source: peripheral blood, taken on day 0 of MenACWY control vaccination. These receptors all stem from an adult in good health.

The CDR3 spells CASMLRDRSSGNTIYF. CDR3 DNA sequence: TGTGCCAGCATGCTCCGGGACAGATCCTCTGGAAACACCATATATTTT. The V gene is TRBV2, the J gene TRBJ1-3; TRBD1 aligns across 7 bases. CDR3 length: 16 residues. Germline values: CDR1 SNHLY, CDR2 FYNNEI. V shed 7 bases, J shed 0 bases, and the junction held 9 bases outside the gene matches.

The chain combines TRBV3-1 (or the pseudogene TRBV3-2) with TRBJ1-4; D gene unclear. The ends were cut back, 4 bases at V and 0 bases at J, with 9 bases in the middle. Germline values: CDR1 LGHDT, CDR2 YNNKEL (reference sequence). The CDR3 is 15 residues long. The CDR3 DNA follows: TGTGCCAGCAGCCCCAGACACCCAACTAATGAAAAACTGTTTTTT. Translating it yields CASSPRHPTNEKLFF.

The rearrangement links TRBV9 to TRBJ2-2; 7 nucleotides align to TRBD1. Germline CDR1 SGDLS, CDR2 YYNGEE. The CDR3 consists of 16 residues. V was pared by 4 bases and J by 0 bases, with 6 bases of the junction left unmatched. The chain's CDR3 is CASSLNRGANTGELFF. CDR3 DNA: TGTGCCAGCAGCCTGAACAGGGGAGCGAACACCGGGGAGCTGTTTTTT.

CDR3 coding DNA: TGTGCCAGCAGCTTGGCCCGGGCAGGGAATGAAAAACTGTTTTTT. This codes for CASSLARAGNEKLFF. This sequence joins TRBV5-6 and TRBJ1-4; possibly TRBD1 for D (5 bases). V gave up 0 bases and J gave up 5 bases, with 11 bases separating them. The CDR3 is 15 amino acids. The germline gives CDR1 SGHDT, CDR2 YYEEEE.

V and J are TRBV28 and TRBJ1-5, with D possibly being TRBD1 (6 bases). The CDR3 is made up of 15 amino acids. V was pared by 4 bases and J by 8 bases, with 18 bases between. Germline assignment: CDR1 MDHEN and CDR2 SYDVKM. Here the CDR3 reads CASSSPLGGAEPQHF. The CDR3 nucleotides are TGTGCCAGCAGTTCCCCCCTTGGGGGCGCGGAGCCCCAGCATTTT. The full variable domain, in which reference TRBV28 and TRBJ1-5 provide the parts outside the CDR3, is DVKVTQSSRYLVKRTGEKVFLECVQDMDHENMFWYRQDPGLGLRLIYFSYDVKMKEKGDIPEGYSVSREKKERFSLILESASTNQTSMYLCASSSPLGGAEPQHFGDGTRLSIL.

This clone was observed once. The chain joins TRBV11-2 to TRBJ2-2, with D unresolved. CDR3 length equals 15 residues. Looked up from germline, CDR1 is SGHAT and CDR2 is FQNNGV. V lost 1 base and J lost 0, with 6 bases in between. The chain's CDR3 is CASSLGQTNTGELFF. CDR3 DNA: TGTGCCAGCAGCTTAGGACAAACGAACACCGGGGAGCTGTTTTTT.

The chain uses TRBV7-3 and TRBJ1-1; D is perhaps TRBD1 (6 bases). The CDR3 is 15 residues long. Trimming removed 0 bases from V and 1 base from J, with 9 bases in between. Looked up from germline, CDR1 is SGHTA and CDR2 is FQGTGA. The CDR3 DNA sequence: TGTGCCAGCAGCTTAACGGGGGGGCCGAACACTGAAGCTTTCTTT. Encoded protein: CASSLTGGPNTEAFF.

The CDR3 protein is CASSPYSDTGNYGYTF. The DNA for the CDR3 is TGCGCCAGCAGCCCTTACTCCGACACCGGAAACTATGGCTACACCTTC. This chain uses TRBV4-1 with TRBJ1-2; D is unresolved. CDR3 length: 16 residues. Germline assignment: CDR1 MGHRA and CDR2 YSYEKL. The V end was cut by 4 bases, the J end by 2 bases, with 17 bases between.

Only a few counts were recorded for this clone. The rearrangement links TRBV2 to TRBJ2-5; D may correspond to TRBD1 or TRBD2 (5 bases each). The V and J ends lost 11 bases and 1 base respectively, with 20 bases between them. Germline V lookup: CDR1 SNHLY, CDR2 FYNNEI. This CDR3 is built from 15 residues. The CDR3 sequence: CAFRGGSEVQETQYF. CDR3 nucleotide sequence: TGTGCCTTCCGGGGCGGCTCCGAGGTCCAAGAGACCCAGTACTTC.

The chain links TRBV28 to TRBJ1-4; possible D gene TRBD1, 5 bases. This CDR3 spans 13 amino acids. V was trimmed by 8 bases and J by 8 bases, leaving 15 bases between them. Germline assignment: CDR1 MDHEN and CDR2 SYDVKM. CDR3 sequence (DNA): TGTGCCAGCTGGACGCGGGGACGGGAAAAACTGTTTTTT. This gives the protein CASWTRGREKLFF. The entire variable domain, with the rest obtained from reference TRBV28 and TRBJ1-4, is as follows: DVKVTQSSRYLVKRTGEKVFLECVQDMDHENMFWYRQDPGLGLRLIYFSYDVKMKEKGDIPEGYSVSREKKERFSLILESASTNQTSMYLCASWTRGREKLFFGSGTQLSVL.

This chain connects TRBV18 to TRBJ2-7; D remains unclear. This CDR3 comprises 12 residues. With 0 bases removed from V and 6 bases from J, the gap between germline ends came to 6 bases. CDR1 and CDR2 from the germline V gene are KGHSH and LQKENI. In DNA, the CDR3 is TGTGCCAGCTCACCACCGTACGGCGAGCAGTACTTC. Its translation is CASSPPYGEQYF.

This clone was picked up a small number of times. V gene TRBV19 combines with J gene TRBJ1-1; 9 nucleotides agree with TRBD1. Trimming cost V 3 bases and J 1 base; bases outside gene matches: 3. Germline CDR1 reads LNHDA; CDR2 reads SQIVND (reference sequence). This CDR3 is 15 amino acids long. The CDR3 nucleotides read TGTGCCAGTAGTATCACAGGGGGCGCGAACACTGAAGCTTTCTTT. Protein: CASSITGGANTEAFF.

The CDR3 region has the DNA TGTGCCAGCTCACCAATCCGGGACAGCGTAACGGCCAAAAACATTCAGTACTTC. Its protein product is CASSPIRDSVTAKNIQYF. The chain employs TRBV18 and TRBJ2-4, with 7 bases matching TRBD1. Trimming removed 2 bases from V and 1 base from J; junction bases left unmatched: 11. CDR3 length equals 18 residues. Germline V CDR1 and CDR2: KGHSH, LQKENI.

The chain carries TRBV10-2 and TRBJ1-2; D call uncertain. Per germline, CDR1 WSHSY and CDR2 SAAADI. The V and J ends lost 2 bases and 4 bases respectively, with 11 bases between them. The CDR3 length is 14 residues. The CDR3 here is CASSERTLSYGYTF. The CDR3 DNA follows: TGCGCCAGCAGTGAGAGGACCCTTTCCTATGGCTACACCTTC.

This clone has just one count. This chain uses TRBV5-8 with TRBJ1-1, with 9 nucleotides matching TRBD1. The ends lost 4 bases at V and 4 bases at J; junction bases unmatched: 8. The CDR3 is 15 amino acids. Germline V gene lookup returns CDR1 SGHTS and CDR2 YDEGEE. The CDR3 DNA reads as TGTGCCAGCAGCCTCGGGACAGGGCAAGGCACTGAAGCTTTCTTT. It translates to CASSLGTGQGTEAFF.

The genes are TRBV2 and TRBJ2-6, with D tentatively TRBD1 (5 bases). V was cut by 6 bases and J by 1 base, with 10 bases left in between. The germline CDR1 and CDR2 sequences are SNHLY and FYNNEI. The CDR3 is 15 amino acids. CDR3 sequence reads: CASRPRVSGANVLTF. In DNA, the CDR3 is TGTGCCAGCAGACCCAGGGTATCTGGGGCCAACGTCCTGACTTTC.

The sample holds a few counts of this clone. The chain employs TRBV25-1 and TRBJ2-5, with unresolved D. CDR1 and CDR2 (germline): MGHDK, SYGVNS. V was shortened by 5 bases and J by 4 bases, with 8 bases between the two germline ends. There are 12 residues in the CDR3. The CDR3 bases are TGTGCCAGCAGTATACTGGGAGAGACCCAGTACTTC. Translated: CASSILGETQYF.

This rearrangement joins TRBV5-4 to TRBJ2-5, with TRBD1 identical over 8 bases. CDR3 length: 14 amino acids. Germline lookup yields CDR1 SGHNT and CDR2 YYREEE (reference sequence). V dropped 4 bases and J dropped 2; count of bases not matched to a gene: 4. Here the CDR3 reads CASSATGVQETQYF. The CDR3 DNA reads as TGTGCCAGCAGCGCGACAGGGGTACAAGAGACCCAGTACTTC.

The chain links TRBV7-8 to TRBJ1-2; D is unclear. Germline V lookup: CDR1 SGHVS, CDR2 FQNEAQ. V gave up 5 bases and J gave up 2 bases, with 27 bases separating them. The CDR3 contains 19 residues. The CDR3 DNA follows: TGTGCCAGCAGCCCTAGTACCCGACCCCAGGCAGGATGGAACTATGGCTACACCTTC. Translating it yields CASSPSTRPQAGWNYGYTF.

This clone was recorded only once. This chain links TRBV9 with TRBJ2-2; 10 bases agree with TRBD2. Germline loops: CDR1 SGDLS, CDR2 YYNGEE. The CDR3 is made up of 18 amino acids. Trimming took 0 bases from V and 5 from J; bases not matched to a gene: 10. In DNA form, the CDR3 reads TGTGCCAGCAGCGTAGGTCTAGCGGGGGCCTCGGGTACCGGGGAGCTGTTTTTT. It encodes CASSVGLAGASGTGELFF.

In its sample, this clone was seen once. The J gene is TRBJ1-4, the V gene TRBV4-3; maybe TRBD1 (6 bases). The CDR3 totals 15 residues. Germline V gene lookup returns CDR1 LGHNA and CDR2 YSLEER. Trimming took 1 base from V and 4 from J, leaving 10 bases between them. The CDR3 bases are TGCGCCAGCAGCCAAGGGACAGTTAATAATGAAAAACTGTTTTTT. It is translated as CASSQGTVNNEKLFF.

The chain has TRBV6-1 and TRBJ1-5; D ambiguous. In germline, CDR1 is MNHNS, CDR2 SASEGT. V lost 2 bases and J 6 bases, leaving 17 bases between the germline ends. The CDR3 length is 16 residues. CDR3 residues: CASSESLTAYGQPQHF. The DNA of the CDR3 is TGTGCCAGCAGTGAATCCCTTACAGCCTACGGTCAGCCCCAGCATTTT.